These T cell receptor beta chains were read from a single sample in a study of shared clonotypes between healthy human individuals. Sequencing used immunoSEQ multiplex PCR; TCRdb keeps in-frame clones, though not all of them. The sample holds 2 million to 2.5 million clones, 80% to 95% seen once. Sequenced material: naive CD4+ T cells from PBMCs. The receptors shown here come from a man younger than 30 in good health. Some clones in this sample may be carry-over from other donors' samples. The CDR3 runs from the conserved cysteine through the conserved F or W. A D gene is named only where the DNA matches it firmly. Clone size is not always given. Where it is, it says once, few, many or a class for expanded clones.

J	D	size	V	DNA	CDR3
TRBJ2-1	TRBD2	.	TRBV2	TGTGCCAGCAGGAGATTACGGCTAGCGGGGGAGGGCAATGAGCAGTTCTTC	CASRRLRLAGEGNEQFF
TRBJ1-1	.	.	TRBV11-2	TGTGCCAGCAGCTTATCGTCCACTGAAGCTTTCTTT	CASSLSSTEAFF
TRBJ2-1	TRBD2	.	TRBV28	TGTGCCAGCAGTCGGATTAAAGGACTAGCGGGAGGCAATGAGCAGTTCTTC	CASSRIKGLAGGNEQFF
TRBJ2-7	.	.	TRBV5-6	TGTGCCAGCAGCTGGGGAGGGGGTCGCTACGAGCAGTACTTC	CASSWGGGRYEQYF
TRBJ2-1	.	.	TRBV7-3	TGTGCCAGCAGCTCCCCCCAGGCGGAGCAGTTCTTC	CASSSPQAEQFF
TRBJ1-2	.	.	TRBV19	TGTGCCAGTAGTCCGGACCTCGCAGGCTATGGCTACACCTTC	CASSPDLAGYGYTF
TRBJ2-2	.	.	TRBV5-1	TGCGCCAGCAGCTTAAGACACCCCAGCGACACCGGGGAGCTGTTTTTT	CASSLRHPSDTGELFF
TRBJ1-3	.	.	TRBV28	TGTGCCAGCAGTTTGAGCCGGAACACCATATATTTT	CASSLSRNTIYF
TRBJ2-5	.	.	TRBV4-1	TGCGCCAGCAGCCGCCTCGTGGGGGACCAAGAGACCCAGTACTTC	CASSRLVGDQETQYF
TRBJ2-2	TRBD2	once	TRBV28	TGTGCCAGCAGTCGGGGGACTATTAACACCGGGGAGCTGTTTTTT	CASSRGTINTGELFF
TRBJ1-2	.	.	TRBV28	TGTGCCAGCAGTTTAGCACAGACTTATGGCTACACCTTC	CASSLAQTYGYTF
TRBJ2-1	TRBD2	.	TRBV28	TGTGCCGTCCAGCGGACTAGCGGGAGGGCCGGATCCTACAATGAGCAGTTCTTC	CAVQRTSGRAGSYNEQFF
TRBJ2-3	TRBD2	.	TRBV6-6	TGTGCCAGCAGTTACTTGCTAGCGGGGGGGGCAGATACGCAGTATTTT	CASSYLLAGGADTQYF
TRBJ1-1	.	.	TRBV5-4	TGTGCCAGCAGCTTGGAGGCAGGGGTGCGGACTGAAGCTTTCTTT	CASSLEAGVRTEAFF
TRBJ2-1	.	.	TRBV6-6	TGTGCCAGCAGTTACGCCGGGGAGCGGTTCTTC	CASSYAGERFF
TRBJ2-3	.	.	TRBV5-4	TGTGCCAGCAGCTTTCAGGGTGTCACAGATACGCAGTATTTT	CASSFQGVTDTQYF
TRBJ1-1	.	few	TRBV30	TGTGCCTGGAGGGGTACGGGGTCTGAAGCTTTCTTT	CAWRGTGSEAFF
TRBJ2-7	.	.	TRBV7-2	TGTGCCAGCAGCTTAAGGCGCACCACGGGCGAGCAGTACTTC	CASSLRRTTGEQYF
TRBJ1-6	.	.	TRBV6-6	TGTGCCAGCAGCCACCTTAATAATTCACCCCTCCACTTT	CASSHLNNSPLHF
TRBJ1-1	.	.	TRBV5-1	TGCGCCAGCAGCCCTGACAGGACTAACACTGAAGCTTTCTTT	CASSPDRTNTEAFF
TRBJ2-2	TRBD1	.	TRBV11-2	TGTGCCAGCAGCTGGTGGGACAGGTCCTCCACCGGGGAGCTGTTTTTT	CASSWWDRSSTGELFF
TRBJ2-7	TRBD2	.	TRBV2	TGTGCCAGCCAGGGACTAGCGGACTCCTACGAGCAGTACTTC	CASQGLADSYEQYF
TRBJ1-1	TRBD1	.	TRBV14	TGTGCCAGCAGCCATGATTTCCGGACAGGGCCCAACACTGAAGCTTTCTTT	CASSHDFRTGPNTEAFF
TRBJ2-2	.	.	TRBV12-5	TGTGCTAGTGGTTTGGTACCTTCACGGGAACCCGGGGAGCTGTTTTTT	CASGLVPSREPGELFF
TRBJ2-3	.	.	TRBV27	TGTGCCAGCAGCCCCAGGGATGGTCTGGATACGCAGTATTTT	CASSPRDGLDTQYF
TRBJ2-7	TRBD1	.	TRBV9	TGTGCCAGCAACCCGGGACAGCTCCTAGACGAGCAGTACTTC	CASNPGQLLDEQYF
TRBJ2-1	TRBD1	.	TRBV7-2	TGTGCCAGCAGCTCCCGGCCCCCCGACAGGGAAAACAACAATGAGCAGTTCTTC	CASSSRPPDRENNNEQFF
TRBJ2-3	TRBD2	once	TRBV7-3	TGTGCCAGCAGCTTAAAGGGGCTAGCGGGGGGAGATACGCAGTATTTT	CASSLKGLAGGDTQYF
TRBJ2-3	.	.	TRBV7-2	TGTGCCAGCAGCTTAGTTGAGCTTTTGGCGGGTACGCAGTATTTT	CASSLVELLAGTQYF
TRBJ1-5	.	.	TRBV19	TGTGCCAGTAGAATGACAGAGTATAGCAATCAGCCCCAGCATTTT	CASRMTEYSNQPQHF
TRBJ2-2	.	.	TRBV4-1	TGCGCCAGCAGCCAAGATAAGGAGCGGACGAACACCGGGGAGCTGTTTTTT	CASSQDKERTNTGELFF
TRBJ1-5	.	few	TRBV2	TGTGCCAGCAGTGATATTTCGGAAAATCAGCCCCAGCATTTT	CASSDISENQPQHF
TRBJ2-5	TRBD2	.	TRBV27	TGTGCCATCCCCTCGGCCCCCGGCGGGAGTAGGGAGACCCAGTACTTC	CAIPSAPGGSRETQYF
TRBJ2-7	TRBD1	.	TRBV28	TGTGCCAGCGGTTACCCCGTGACAGGGGAAAGAGGGCAGTACTTC	CASGYPVTGERGQYF
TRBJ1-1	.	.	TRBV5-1	TGCGCCAGCAGCTTGCGGGCCGAATCCACTGAAGCTTTCTTT	CASSLRAESTEAFF
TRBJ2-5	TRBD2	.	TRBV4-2	TGTGCCAGCAGCCTCCATTCTTTAGCGGGGGAGGAGACCCAGTACTTC	CASSLHSLAGEETQYF
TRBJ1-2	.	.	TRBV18	TGTGCCAGCTCACCACCGGCGCAGACCTATGGCTACACCTTC	CASSPPAQTYGYTF
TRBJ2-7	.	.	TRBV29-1	TGCAGCGTCCTGCGAGAGGGGACCTACGAGCAGTACTTC	CSVLREGTYEQYF
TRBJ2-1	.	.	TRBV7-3	TGTGCCAGCAGCTTACGATTGGCGAGCTTAGATGAGCAGTTCTTC	CASSLRLASLDEQFF
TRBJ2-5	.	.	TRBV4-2	TGTGCCAGCAGCCAAGATCTTGCCGACCCGGGAGAGACCCAGTACTTC	CASSQDLADPGETQYF
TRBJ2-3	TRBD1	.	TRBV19	TGTGCCAGTTCCCCGACAGGGGGCGCAAGAACAGATACGCAGTATTTT	CASSPTGGARTDTQYF
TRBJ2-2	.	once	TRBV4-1	TGCGCCAGCAGCCAACTCCTGAGAGGTGGTCCCGGGGAGCTGTTTTTT	CASSQLLRGGPGELFF
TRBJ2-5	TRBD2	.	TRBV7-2	TGTGCCAGCAGCGCTTCCCCGGGACTAGCGTTAGAGACCCAGTACTTC	CASSASPGLALETQYF
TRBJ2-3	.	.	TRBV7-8	TGTGCCAGCAGCTCCCAGGGGCCAGATACGCAGTATTTT	CASSSQGPDTQYF
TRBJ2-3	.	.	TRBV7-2	TGTGCCAGCAGCTCTACAGGGTATGCAGATACGCAGTATTTT	CASSSTGYADTQYF
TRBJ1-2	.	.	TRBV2	TGTGCCAGCAGTGACGACCCCTCTACCCTCTATGGCTACACCTTC	CASSDDPSTLYGYTF
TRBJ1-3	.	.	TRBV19	TGTGCCTCCCAGAGGTCGACCGCCACCATCGAAGATGGAAACACCATATATTTT	CASQRSTATIEDGNTIYF
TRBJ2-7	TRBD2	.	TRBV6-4	TGTGCCTCCAGCGGCGCAGCGGGAGGCGAGCAGTACTTC	CASSGAAGGEQYF
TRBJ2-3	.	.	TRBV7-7	TGTGCCAGCAGCTTGGGGCAGCCCACAGATACGCAGTATTTT	CASSLGQPTDTQYF
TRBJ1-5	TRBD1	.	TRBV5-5	TGTGCCAGCAGCCAGGCACAGGGGAACAATCAGCCCCAGCATTTT	CASSQAQGNNQPQHF
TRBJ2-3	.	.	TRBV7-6	TGTGCCAGCAGCGCCGGGATTCTTGCCACAGATACGCAGTATTTT	CASSAGILATDTQYF
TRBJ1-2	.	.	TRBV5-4	TGTGCCAGCAGCATACAGGGAACAGATGGCTACACCTTC	CASSIQGTDGYTF
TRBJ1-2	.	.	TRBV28	TGTGCCAGCAGCCGAACAAAGGACAGATCCTATGGCTACACCTTC	CASSRTKDRSYGYTF
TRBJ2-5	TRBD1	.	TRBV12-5	TGTGCTAGTGGTAAAGGGGGCGAAGAGACCCAGTACTTC	CASGKGGEETQYF
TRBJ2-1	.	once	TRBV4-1	TGCGCCAGCAGCCGACATCGTCGACAGGGCGTGGACGGGAGCTCCTACAATGAGCAGTTCTTC	CASSRHRRQGVDGSSYNEQFF